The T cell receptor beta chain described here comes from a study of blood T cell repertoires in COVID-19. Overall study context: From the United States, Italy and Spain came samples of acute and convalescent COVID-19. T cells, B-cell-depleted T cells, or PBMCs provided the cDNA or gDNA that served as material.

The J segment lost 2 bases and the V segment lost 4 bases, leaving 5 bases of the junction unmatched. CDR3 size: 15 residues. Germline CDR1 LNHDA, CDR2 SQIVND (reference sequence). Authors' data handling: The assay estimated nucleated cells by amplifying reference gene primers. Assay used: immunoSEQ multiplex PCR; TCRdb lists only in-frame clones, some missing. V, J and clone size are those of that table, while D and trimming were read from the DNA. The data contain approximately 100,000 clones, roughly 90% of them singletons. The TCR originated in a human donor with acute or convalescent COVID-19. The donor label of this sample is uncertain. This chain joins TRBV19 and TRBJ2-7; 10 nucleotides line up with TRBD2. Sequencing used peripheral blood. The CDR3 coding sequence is TGTGCCAGTAGTACCGGACTAGCGGCTACCTACGAGCAGTACTTC. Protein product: CASSTGLAATYEQYF. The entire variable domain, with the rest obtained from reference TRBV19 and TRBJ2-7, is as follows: DGGITQSPKYLFRKEGQNVTLSCEQNLNHDAMYWYRQDPGQGLRLIYYSQIVNDFQKGDIAEGYSVSREKKESFPLTVTSAQKNPTAFYLCASSTGLAATYEQYFGPGTRLTVT.